This TCR beta chain was profiled in a study of shared clonotypes between healthy human individuals. At the level of the study: A couple of women and a few men aged 18 to 49 made up the donors. Findings of the study overall: Shared clonotypes: roughly 4.5% naive CD4, 3.5% to 4% naive CD8, around 2.2% memory CD4, approximately 0.41% memory CD8.

Every donor, a Caucasian adult, lived in Nashville, Tennessee. As regards this clone: Its antigen is still unknown.

The germline V and J ends were trimmed by 3 bases and 0 bases, with 15 bases remaining between them. This CDR3 contains 16 residues. Germline CDR1 reads LNHDA; CDR2 reads SQIVND (reference sequence). Each subset's genomic DNA was split evenly across several immunoSEQ plates. Assay used: immunoSEQ multiplex PCR; TCRdb lists only in-frame clones, some missing. The data contain approximately 100,000 clones, just over 65% of them singletons. Sequenced: memory CD8+ T cells sorted from blood. The subset: CD45RO+ cells pooled with CCR7-negative TemRA cells. The rearrangement joins TRBV19 to TRBJ2-7; D remains ambiguous. This clonotype was obtained from a woman in her 30s in good health. The CDR3 sequence is CASSMLVGASSYEQYF. The CDR3 nucleotides are TGTGCCAGTAGTATGTTGGTTGGCGCCAGCTCCTACGAGCAGTACTTC.